Listed here are 7 T cell receptor beta chains from one sample, sequenced in a study of blood T cell repertoires in COVID-19. Clones were read by immunoSEQ multiplex PCR, and TCRdb kept only the in-frame ones, dropping some. The sample lists some 80,000 clones, more than 60% occurring once. Source material: peripheral blood. Receptor source: a human donor in a cohort sampled during active COVID-19.

The V call is TRBV5-1, the J call TRBJ1-1, with D perhaps TRBD1 (6 bases). Looked up from germline, CDR1 is SGHRS and CDR2 is YFSETQ. The CDR3 is 14 residues long. Between the trimmed V and J ends, which lost 7 bases and 4 bases, there was a span of 17 bases. The CDR3 region is CASGTQATGTEAFF. The CDR3 DNA reads TGCGCCAGCGGGACACAGGCTACGGGCACTGAAGCTTTCTTT.

This chain joins TRBV5-4 and TRBJ2-7; TRBD2 might be the D (7 bases). The germline gives CDR1 SGHNT, CDR2 YYREEE (reference sequence). The length of the CDR3 is 15 residues. The V and J ends lost 4 bases and 6 bases respectively, with 20 bases between them. CDR3 nucleotides: TGTGCCAGCAGCCTATGGCGGGGGCCTGCCGGCGAGCAGTACTTC. Its translation is CASSLWRGPAGEQYF.

This clone was detected a few times. This chain joins TRBV10-2 and TRBJ2-3, with 9 bases aligning to TRBD2. The CDR3 sequence is 15 residues long. Germline lookup yields CDR1 WSHSY and CDR2 SAAADI. V dropped 3 bases and J dropped 7; count of bases not matched to a gene: 8. The CDR3 region is CASSDGSGSAYTQYF. The CDR3 DNA reads TGCGCCAGCAGTGACGGTAGCGGGAGTGCATATACGCAGTATTTT.

This chain uses TRBV5-4 with TRBJ1-3; D call uncertain. Per germline, CDR1 SGHNT and CDR2 YYREEE (reference sequence). V was cut by 0 bases and J by 6 bases, with 10 bases left in between. The CDR3 is 14 amino acids. CDR3 protein: CASSLAGVPNTIYF. DNA of the CDR3: TGTGCCAGCAGCTTGGCTGGAGTCCCAAACACCATATATTTT.

The gene calls are TRBV6-6 and TRBJ1-2; maybe TRBD1 (6 bases). Per germline, CDR1 MNHNY and CDR2 SVGAGI (reference sequence). The CDR3 spans 15 residues. Deletions cut 4 bases from V and 6 bases from J, with 18 bases between. The CDR3 nucleotides are TGTGCCAGCAGTTCAAGCCAAACAGGGATCAATGGCTACACCTTC. Protein sequence: CASSSSQTGINGYTF.

The rearrangement uses TRBV2 and TRBJ2-7, with D perhaps matching TRBD2 (5 bases). Germline V gene lookup returns CDR1 SNHLY and CDR2 FYNNEI. Trimming stripped 7 bases from V and 0 bases from J, with 13 bases between. The CDR3 has 14 residues. The CDR3 sequence: CASIGLSSSYEQYF. DNA of the CDR3: TGTGCCAGCATCGGACTCTCTTCCTCCTACGAGCAGTACTTC. The whole variable domain, filled in from reference TRBV2 and TRBJ2-7, reads EPEVTQTPSHQVTQMGQEVILRCVPISNHLYFYWYRQILGQKVEFLVSFYNNEISEKSEIFDDQFSVERPDGSNFTLKIRSTKLEDSAMYFCASIGLSSSYEQYFGPGTRLTVT.

The chain recombines TRBV13 with TRBJ2-2, with D maybe TRBD1 (6 bases). V was cut by 5 bases and J by 3 bases, with 16 bases left in between. The germline V gene encodes CDR1 PRHDT and CDR2 FYEKMQ (reference sequence). This CDR3 has 16 amino acids. The CDR3 bases are TGTGCCAGCAGCCTGGGACAACCTTTCGACACCGGGGAGCTGTTTTTT. It yields the protein CASSLGQPFDTGELFF.